The 23 T cell receptor beta chains in this list originate from one sample, sequenced in a study of tumor and adjacent non-tumor tissue in lung cancer. Three rounds of nested PCR, following a modified ARM-PCR protocol, produced the TCRbeta library. TCRdb processed the multiplex PCR reads anew with MiXCR; each CDR3 protein has one entry. The sample has more than 75,000 distinct CDR3 sequences, 65% to 90% seen once. The template was RNA from unsorted bulk tissue. Material: lung tumor tissue. All receptors derive from a woman between 50 and 59 years old with non-small cell lung cancer.

About this clonotype: An end of the junction does not agree with germline; a read error may underlie this. The V and J genes are TRBV20-1 and TRBJ2-5; D perhaps matches TRBD2 (5 bases). The CDR3 sequence is 15 residues long. The germline V gene encodes CDR1 DFQATT and CDR2 SNEGSKA (reference sequence). This CDR3 is CSATKPTGCGETHYF. CDR3 nucleotides: TGCAGTGCTACCAAACCGACGGGGTGTGGCGAGACCCACTACTTC.

With respect to this clonotype: This could be a read error, since a much larger clone is one nucleotide away. The chain is built from TRBV7-8 and TRBJ2-1, with a tentative D call TRBD2 (6 bases). CDR1 is SGHVS, CDR2 FQNEAQ, per germline. The length of the CDR3 is 15 residues. CDR3 nucleotide sequence: TGTGCCAGCAACTTAGGCGGCGGGATGTACAATGAGCAGTTCTTC. It specifies CASNLGGGMYNEQFF.

The chain's CDR3 is CASSLVGNDEAFF. The CDR3 DNA reads TGTGCCAGCAGCTTGGTTGGGAACGATGAAGCTTTCTTT. This chain links TRBV5-4 with TRBJ1-1; the D is unclear. The CDR3 has 13 residues. V gave up 0 bases and J gave up 7 bases, with 10 bases separating them. Germline CDR1 and CDR2: SGHNT and YYREEE (reference sequence).

Worth noting for this clonotype: Germline and junction disagree at one end, which may indicate a read error. The gene calls are TRBV20-1 and TRBJ2-5; 8 bases are shared with TRBD2. The CDR3 has 15 residues. Germline CDR1 DFQATT, CDR2 SNEGSKA (reference sequence). CDR3 coding DNA: TGCAGTACTAGAGATAGTGCGGGGGGCTTGGAGACCCAGTACTTC. Protein sequence: CSTRDSAGGLETQYF.

This clonotype has at least ten counts. V and J are TRBV20-1 and TRBJ1-1; 11 bases are a match to TRBD1. Germline V lookup: CDR1 DFQATT, CDR2 SNEGSKA (reference sequence). CDR3 length: 15 residues. The V segment lost 6 bases and the J segment 1 base; nucleotides outside the gene matches: 7. The CDR3 DNA sequence: TGCAGTGCAAAGGACAGGGGGCATGGGAACACTGAAGCTTTCTTT. Residues: CSAKDRGHGNTEAFF.

The chain links TRBV6-2 or TRBV6-3 to TRBJ1-2; TRBD1 agrees at 10 bases. The CDR3 totals 14 residues. Germline lookup yields CDR1 MNHEY and CDR2 SVGEGT. V was pared by 5 bases and J by 9 bases, with 9 bases of the junction left unmatched. The CDR3 is CASSTGTGVSCYTF. CDR3 bases: TGTGCCAGCAGTACTGGGACAGGGGTGAGCTGCTACACCTTC.

The chain recombines TRBV6-2 or TRBV6-3 with TRBJ2-1, with a tentative D call TRBD2 (5 bases). Trimming took 7 bases from V and 9 from J, leaving 19 bases between them. The V gene's germline CDR1 is MNHEY and CDR2 SVGEGT. CDR3 length: 14 residues. The CDR3 nucleotides read TGTGCCAGCATTCCATCCGGGAACCGTAGTGAGCAGTTCTTC. Amino acids: CASIPSGNRSEQFF.

This clonotype was recorded a few times. Possible read error: a much larger clone is one base away. This CDR3 is missing its conserved last phenylalanine or tryptophan, likely due to a read error. The chain recombines TRBV24-1 with TRBJ1-1; D not certain. The CDR3 spans 11 residues. Trimming removed 3 bases at V and 4 bases at J, with 2 bases between. Germline CDR1 is KGHDR and CDR2 is SFDVKD. CDR3 region: CATSDATEAFL. The DNA for the CDR3 is TGTGCCACCAGTGATGCCACTGAAGCTTTCCTT.

V and J are TRBV6-2 or TRBV6-3 and TRBJ2-5; 10 bases fit TRBD2. With 7 bases clipped from V and 5 bases from J, the junction kept 19 bases outside the gene matches. The CDR3 is made up of 18 amino acids. Germline V lookup: CDR1 MNHEY, CDR2 SVGEGT. CDR3 sequence (DNA): TGTGCCAGCAACCGGACCCCTCTTCTAGCGGGAGCCCATGAGACCCAGTACTTC. It is translated as CASNRTPLLAGAHETQYF.

The genes are TRBV4-1 and TRBJ1-5, with 7 bases that match TRBD1. Trimming took 3 bases from V and 11 from J; bases not matched to a gene: 16. Germline-derived CDR1 and CDR2 are MGHRA and YSYEKL. The CDR3 has 16 residues. DNA for the CDR3: TGCGCCAGCAGCCAGATATGGGACAGTTTCTCACAGGCCCAGCATTTT. It encodes CASSQIWDSFSQAQHF.

This chain uses TRBV4-1 with TRBJ1-6, with D maybe TRBD1 (5 bases). V was pared by 4 bases and J by 8 bases, with 15 bases between. Germline V lookup: CDR1 MGHRA, CDR2 YSYEKL. The CDR3 is 15 residues long. CDR3 in amino acids: CASSRAQESYSPLHF. CDR3 sequence (DNA): TGCGCCAGCAGCCGAGCACAGGAGAGTTATTCACCCCTCCACTTT.

This clonotype was detected once. Sequence at one end of the junction differs from germline and may be a read error. The chain combines TRBV20-1 with TRBJ2-1; D perhaps matches TRBD1 (6 bases). The CDR3 sequence is 12 residues long. Germline CDR1 is DFQATT and CDR2 is SNEGSKA (reference sequence). The CDR3 reads CNATTGGDEQFF. CDR3 nucleotide sequence: TGCAATGCTACGACAGGTGGGGATGAGCAGTTCTTC.

This clonotype turned up a few times. A read error may produce the germline difference seen at one junction end. The rearrangement uses TRBV20-1 and TRBJ2-2, with D unclear. CDR3 length: 11 residues. The germline gives CDR1 DFQATT, CDR2 SNEGSKA (reference sequence). This CDR3 reads CNARSFGELFF. DNA for the CDR3: TGCAATGCTAGAAGCTTCGGGGAGCTGTTTTTT.

Notes on this clonotype: An end of the junction differs from the germline gene, which may be a read error. J is TRBJ2-1 and V is TRBV14; D is ambiguous. The CDR3 sequence is 17 residues long. Germline assignment: CDR1 SGHDN and CDR2 FVKESK. The CDR3 sequence is CASRQEVVAAPYNKQFF. CDR3 bases: TGTGCCAGTCGCCAAGAGGTAGTGGCAGCCCCCTACAATAAGCAGTTCTTC.

Turning to this clonotype: Because it lacks the conserved phenylalanine or tryptophan at the end, this CDR3 is likely a read error. The rearrangement links TRBV10-1 to TRBJ2-1, with a weak D call TRBD2 (5 bases). This CDR3 has 18 amino acids. Looked up from germline, CDR1 is WNHNN and CDR2 is SYGVQD (reference sequence). This CDR3 is CASSESGSLRTGYNEQFL. The CDR3 nucleotides read TGCGCCAGCAGTGAGTCGGGGTCTCTCCGGACGGGGTACAATGAACAGTTCCTC.

This chain uses TRBV25-1 with TRBJ2-2, with D unresolved. Germline values: CDR1 MGHDK, CDR2 SYGVNS. This CDR3 spans 12 amino acids. The V end was cut by 5 bases, the J end by 9 bases, with 10 bases between. The CDR3 reads CASSPGSWELFF. The CDR3 DNA sequence: TGTGCCAGCAGTCCCGGATCCTGGGAGCTGTTTTTT.

This rearrangement joins TRBV9 to TRBJ2-3, with 7 bases that match TRBD1. CDR1 is SGDLS and CDR2 is YYNGEE in the germline V gene. The CDR3 contains 14 residues. V lost 3 bases, J lost 4 bases, and 5 bases stayed unmatched. In DNA form, the CDR3 reads TGTGCCAGCAGCGCGACAGGGTCCGCAGATACGCAGTATTTT. It specifies CASSATGSADTQYF.

The chain employs TRBV29-1 and TRBJ2-1; no firm D call. The CDR3 contains 14 residues. Germline V gives CDR1 SQVTM, CDR2 ANQGSEA. The V gene lost 8 bases and the J gene lost 6 bases, with 20 bases spanning the gap. The chain's CDR3 is CSRPTYCLSNEQFF. The CDR3 region has the DNA TGCAGCCGTCCTACATACTGCTTGAGCAATGAGCAGTTCTTC.

The V call is TRBV11-2, the J call TRBJ2-2, with D possibly being TRBD2 (5 bases). Germline V CDR1 and CDR2: SGHAT, FQNNGV. CDR3 size: 14 residues. This CDR3 is CVTSFNVDTGELFF. The CDR3 nucleotides are TGTGTCACTAGTTTCAACGTTGATACCGGGGAGCTGTTTTTT.

A single count supports this clonotype. The J gene is TRBJ2-7, the V gene TRBV11-3; perhaps TRBD1 as D (5 bases). V lost 5 bases and J 6 bases, leaving 11 bases between the germline ends. Looked up from germline, CDR1 is SGHNT and CDR2 is YENEEA. This CDR3 is 12 amino acids long. CDR3 DNA: TGTGCCAGCAGCAACCCGACAGCCGAGCAGTACTTC. It specifies CASSNPTAEQYF.

Notes on this clonotype: Lacking the conserved final phenylalanine or tryptophan, this CDR3 likely reflects a read error. The V gene is TRBV11-2, the J gene TRBJ2-3, with D hard to call. The CDR3 has 13 amino acids. CDR1 and CDR2 from the germline V gene are SGHAT and FQNNGV. V was shortened by 3 bases and J by 4 bases, with 8 bases between the two germline ends. The CDR3 reads CASSFDGADTQYI. CDR3 sequence (DNA): TGTGCCAGCAGCTTTGATGGGGCAGATACGCAGTATATT.

This clonotype was seen just once. Sequence at one end of the junction differs from germline and may be a read error. V and J are TRBV29-1 and TRBJ2-5; possible D gene TRBD1, 5 bases. This CDR3 region has 14 residues. Germline V CDR1 and CDR2: SQVTM, ANQGSEA. The CDR3 coding sequence is TGCAGCGTTGAATACTCAGAAGGACAAGAGACCCAGTATTTC. It yields the protein CSVEYSEGQETQYF. Looking up the rest from reference TRBV29-1 and TRBJ2-5 gives the full variable domain: SAVISQKPSRDICQRGTSLTIQCQVDSQVTMMFWYRQQPGQSLTLIATANQGSEATYESGFVIDKFPISRPNLTFSTLTVSNMSPEDSSIYLCSVEYSEGQETQYFGPGTRLLVL.

Points on this clonotype: The junction differs from germline at one of its ends, possibly a read error. The chain uses TRBV29-1 and TRBJ2-5, with TRBD2 matching 9 bases. This CDR3 comprises 16 residues. Germline-derived CDR1 and CDR2 are SQVTM and ANQGSEA. Here the CDR3 DNA reads TGTAACGTTGCCGGGGGTAGCGGGAGAGTTGGGGAGACCCAGTACTTC. Translated: CNVAGGSGRVGETQYF.